What follows are 17 T cell receptor beta chains derived from one specimen sequenced in a study of blood T cell repertoires in COVID-19. Measured with immunoSEQ multiplex PCR; TCRdb has only the in-frame clones, and not every one. The profile covers around 250,000 clones, with roughly 85% appearing a single time and 2.5% to 3.5% taken by the ten largest. Sequenced sample: peripheral blood. The receptors shown here come from a woman aged 30 to 39 with active or convalescent COVID-19.

The V gene is TRBV6-6, the J gene TRBJ1-1; D is uncertain. The V and J ends lost 5 bases and 4 bases respectively, with 14 bases between them. CDR3 length: 14 residues. Germline V gene sequence: CDR1 MNHNY, CDR2 SVGAGI (reference sequence). Written as DNA, the CDR3 is TGTGCCAGCAGTAGAGTCCTAGACGGCACTGAAGCTTTCTTT. This encodes CASSRVLDGTEAFF.

A few counts support this clone. The rearrangement uses TRBV12-3 or TRBV12-4 and TRBJ1-2, with TRBD1 matching 10 bases. The V and J ends lost 5 bases and 7 bases, in that order; junction bases with no gene match: 4. The CDR3 extends over 13 amino acids. This chain's CDR3 is CASSLGQGVGYTF. The CDR3, as DNA: TGTGCCAGCAGTCTCGGACAGGGGGTTGGCTACACCTTC.

CDR3 residues: CASGQGGGYTF. CDR3 sequence (DNA): TGTGCCAGCGGACAGGGAGGGGGCTACACCTTC. The chain joins TRBV6-5 to TRBJ1-2; 8 nucleotides line up with TRBD1. V gave up 8 bases and J gave up 8 bases; unmatched junction bases: 4. The CDR3 is 11 amino acids. The germline V gene has CDR1 MNHEY and CDR2 SVGAGI.

The chain has TRBV2 and TRBJ1-1, with D uncertain. This CDR3 has 13 amino acids. Trimming cost V 7 bases and J 11 bases, with 20 bases left between them. Germline V gene data show CDR1 as SNHLY and CDR2 as FYNNEI. Here the CDR3 DNA reads TGTGCCAGCACCCACGACATGGCCCCTGGGGCTTTCTTT. Translation gives CASTHDMAPGAFF.

The rearrangement uses TRBV6-5 and TRBJ1-4, with 9 bases that match TRBD1. Germline V gives CDR1 MNHEY, CDR2 SVGAGI. Trimming at V came to 10 bases and at J to 5 bases, leaving 11 bases not matched to a gene. This CDR3 contains 15 residues. The CDR3 is CATKQGALLNEKLFF. Here the CDR3 DNA reads TGTGCCACCAAACAGGGGGCTCTATTAAATGAAAAACTGTTTTTT.

The chain carries TRBV4-3 and TRBJ1-4; 10 bases map to TRBD1. Germline trimming cut 3 bases from V and 14 bases from J; bases unmatched to any gene: 9. The CDR3 covers 14 residues. The V gene's germline CDR1 is LGHNA and CDR2 YSLEER. The CDR3 region has the DNA TGCGCCAGCAGCCAGACAGGGGGCGGAGGGCGGCTGTTTTTT. Protein: CASSQTGGGGRLFF.

The CDR3 reads CATSRGQGTGELFF. The CDR3 DNA follows: TGTGCCACCAGCAGGGGCCAGGGGACCGGGGAGCTGTTTTTT. The V gene is TRBV15, the J gene TRBJ2-2; D may be TRBD1 (6 bases). V was clipped by 3 bases and J by 5 bases, with 10 bases between them. Germline lookup yields CDR1 LNHNV and CDR2 YYDKDF (reference sequence). The CDR3 is made up of 14 amino acids. The whole variable domain, filled in from reference TRBV15 and TRBJ2-2, reads DAMVIQNPRYQVTQFGKPVTLSCSQTLNHNVMYWYQQKSSQAPKLLFHYYDKDFNNEADTPDNFQSRRPNTSFCFLDIRSPGLGDTAMYLCATSRGQGTGELFFGEGSRLTVL.

The CDR3, as DNA: TGCGCCAGCTCCATAGGGACTAGCGGAGAGACCCAGTACTTC. Translation: CASSIGTSGETQYF. The chain uses TRBV5-1 and TRBJ2-5, with TRBD2 matching over 11 bases. The CDR3 length is 14 residues. The V gene's germline CDR1 is SGHRS and CDR2 YFSETQ. Trimming took 7 bases from V and 4 from J; bases not matched to a gene: 6.

The chain employs TRBV5-1 and TRBJ1-1; 9 nucleotides agree with TRBD1. Trimming cost V 0 bases and J 4 bases; bases outside gene matches: 4. CDR1 is SGHRS, CDR2 YFSETQ, per germline. This CDR3 is 15 amino acids long. The CDR3 reads CASSLASTGGTEAFF. The CDR3 DNA sequence: TGCGCCAGCAGCTTGGCCTCGACAGGGGGCACTGAAGCTTTCTTT.

The V gene is TRBV2, the J gene TRBJ2-1, with D uncertain. Trimming left V 6 bases short and J 5 bases short, with 20 bases between. The CDR3 runs to 16 residues. Germline CDR1 and CDR2: SNHLY and FYNNEI. CDR3 nucleotide sequence: TGTGCCAGCAGCGTATGGGCAGCCAGCCCTCACAATGAGCAGTTCTTC. Translating it yields CASSVWAASPHNEQFF.

The chain employs TRBV6-2 or TRBV6-3 and TRBJ1-2, with D tentatively TRBD1 (6 bases). With 3 bases removed from V and 0 bases from J, the gap between germline ends came to 14 bases. Germline assignment: CDR1 MNHEY and CDR2 SVGEGT. The CDR3 spans 16 residues. The CDR3 here is CASSYNRDLPNYGYTF. The CDR3 DNA is TGTGCCAGCAGTTATAACAGGGATCTTCCTAACTATGGCTACACCTTC.

The V and J genes are TRBV6-6 and TRBJ1-4; D is unclear. V was clipped by 6 bases and J by 8 bases, with 13 bases between them. Germline assignment: CDR1 MNHNY and CDR2 SVGAGI (reference sequence). The CDR3 has 13 amino acids. The CDR3 is CASRPREGEKLFF. CDR3 bases: TGTGCCAGCAGACCTCGGGAGGGCGAAAAACTGTTTTTT.

The chain carries TRBV19 and TRBJ1-4; D uncertain. There are 15 residues in the CDR3. Germline lookup yields CDR1 LNHDA and CDR2 SQIVND (reference sequence). V dropped 2 bases and J dropped 6 bases, with 13 bases sitting between them. CDR3 nucleotides: TGTGCCAGTAGTATATCGGTCGCAAATTATGAAAAACTGTTTTTT. Translation: CASSISVANYEKLFF.

V is TRBV2 and J is TRBJ1-1; D is perhaps TRBD1 (6 bases). The CDR3 covers 13 residues. V was cut by 7 bases and J by 4 bases, with 13 bases left in between. Germline loops: CDR1 SNHLY, CDR2 FYNNEI. DNA of the CDR3: TGTGCCAGCAATAGGGACATTCGCACTGAAGCTTTCTTT. Amino acid sequence: CASNRDIRTEAFF.

The chain links TRBV28 to TRBJ1-2; D remains ambiguous. In germline, CDR1 is MDHEN, CDR2 SYDVKM. V shed 4 bases and J shed 0 bases, with 6 bases lying between them. The CDR3 length is 13 residues. The CDR3 is CASSSGTNYGYTF. In DNA, the CDR3 is TGTGCCAGCAGTTCAGGTACTAACTATGGCTACACCTTC.

This chain links TRBV30 with TRBJ1-3; perhaps TRBD1 as D (5 bases). The CDR3 extends over 15 amino acids. Germline-derived CDR1 and CDR2 are GTSNPN and SVGIG (reference sequence). Trimming shortened V by 2 bases and J by 0 bases, and 11 bases separated the two germline ends. CDR3 sequence (DNA): TGTGCCTGGAGTATTAGACAGATCTCTGGAAACACCATATATTTT. This codes for CAWSIRQISGNTIYF. Full variable domain (missing parts from reference TRBV30 and TRBJ1-3): SQTIHQWPATLVQPVGSPLSLECTVEGTSNPNLYWYRQAAGRGLQLLFYSVGIGQISSEVPQNLSASRPQDRQFILSSKKLLLSDSGFYLCAWSIRQISGNTIYFGEGSWLTVV.

The chain combines TRBV4-3 with TRBJ1-2, with 9 bases aligning to TRBD1. CDR1 is LGHNA, CDR2 YSLEER, per germline. V was pared by 3 bases and J by 2 bases, with 10 bases of the junction left unmatched. The length of the CDR3 is 17 residues. CDR3 loop: CASSQSYRGLRNYGYTF. In nucleotides, the CDR3 is TGCGCCAGCAGCCAGAGTTACAGGGGGCTGAGGAACTATGGCTACACCTTC.